The 20 T cell receptor beta chains listed next were all sequenced from one sample in a study of T-cell reconstitution after alpha-beta-depleted transplantation in children. A library of TCRbeta sequences, prepared with unique molecular identifiers, was generated. Using its own MiXCR run on the PCR reads, TCRdb lists one record per CDR3 protein. This repertoire shows roughly 490,000 distinct CDR3 sequences, over 9.5% found once; its top ten account for approximately 15%. The sample consisted of PBMCs, mostly from graft donor cells, taken 180 days after TCRalphabeta/CD19-depleted stem cell transplant. All receptors come from a female patient aged 2-9 years who had a stem cell transplant for aplastic anemia, so the T cells may come from the graft donor.

As to this clonotype: Mismatch with germline at one junction end may stem from a read error. The CDR3 loop is CASTLGGGMNTEAFF. In DNA form, the CDR3 reads TGCGCCAGCACCTTGGGTGGAGGGATGAACACTGAAGCTTTCTTT. J is TRBJ1-1 and V is TRBV5-1; D remains unclear. From germline, CDR1 is SGHRS and CDR2 YFSETQ. CDR3 size: 15 residues.

The rearrangement joins TRBV20-1 to TRBJ2-7; 14 positions agree with TRBD2. J was trimmed by 4 bases and V by 6 bases; bases with no gene match: 8. Per germline, CDR1 DFQATT and CDR2 SNEGSKA (reference sequence). The CDR3 has 15 residues. This CDR3 is CSAPRLAGGPYEQYF. The CDR3 nucleotides are TGCAGTGCGCCGCGACTAGCGGGAGGGCCTTACGAGCAGTACTTC.

This clonotype was counted many times. This rearrangement joins TRBV6-2 or TRBV6-3 to TRBJ2-2; 7 bases match TRBD1. This CDR3 is built from 14 residues. V trimming: 11 bases; J trimming: 2 bases; junction bases outside the gene matches: 8. Germline V gene data show CDR1 as MNHEY and CDR2 as SVGEGT. CDR3 loop: CAGNRGTNTGELFF. CDR3 DNA sequence: TGTGCCGGAAACAGGGGCACCAACACCGGGGAGCTGTTTTTT.

Only a few counts were recorded for this clonotype. The rearrangement links TRBV10-3 to TRBJ2-1; D remains ambiguous. Trimming took off 8 bases at V and 5 bases at J, with 16 bases between the two ends. The length of the CDR3 is 14 residues. Germline V CDR1 and CDR2: ENHRY, SYGVKD. The CDR3 region has the DNA TGTGCCATCGGGCTAGAGGCCTCGGACAATGAGCAGTTCTTC. Its translation: CAIGLEASDNEQFF.

The chain joins TRBV28 to TRBJ1-1; 8 bases align to TRBD1. J was trimmed by 0 bases and V by 10 bases; bases with no gene match: 7. Germline CDR1 and CDR2: MDHEN and SYDVKM. The length of the CDR3 is 14 residues. The CDR3 here is CATLGDRLNTEAFF. CDR3 nucleotides: TGTGCCACCTTGGGGGACAGGCTGAACACTGAAGCTTTCTTT.

This chain connects TRBV2 to TRBJ1-6; no definite D call. This CDR3 has 13 amino acids. V was shortened by 4 bases and J by 7 bases, with 8 bases between the two germline ends. CDR1 and CDR2 from the germline V gene are SNHLY and FYNNEI. As DNA, the CDR3 is TGTGCCAGCAGTGCCGCCATCAATTCACCCCTCCACTTT. It yields the protein CASSAAINSPLHF.

This clonotype was seen only a few times. The chain combines TRBV7-9 with TRBJ2-1, with D tentatively TRBD1 or TRBD2 (6 bases each). Germline CDR1 reads SEHNR; CDR2 reads FQNEAQ (reference sequence). Between the trimmed V and J ends, which lost 6 bases and 6 bases, there was a span of 18 bases. The CDR3 runs to 15 residues. The CDR3 loop is CASSYSVGGLNEQFF. CDR3 nucleotides: TGTGCCAGCAGTTACTCTGTCGGGGGCCTCAATGAGCAGTTCTTC.

The chain employs TRBV7-2 and TRBJ1-4, with no clear D. Germline lookup yields CDR1 SGHTA and CDR2 FQGNSA. There are 14 residues in the CDR3. The V end lost 5 bases, the J end lost 9 bases, and 16 bases lay between the germline ends. CDR3 bases: TGTGCCAGCAGCCCCCGGGGTAACCCTAAAAAACTGTTTTTT. Translation: CASSPRGNPKKLFF.

This clonotype was seen more than once but under ten times. This chain uses TRBV7-6 with TRBJ1-1, with 9 bases matching TRBD1. V was pared by 5 bases and J by 8 bases, with 3 bases of the junction left unmatched. The CDR3 runs to 12 residues. CDR1 is SGHVS, CDR2 FNYEAQ, per germline. In DNA form, the CDR3 reads TGTGCCAGCAGCACCGGACAGGGGGAAGCTTTCTTT. This gives the protein CASSTGQGEAFF.

This sequence joins TRBV5-1 and TRBJ2-1; 14 nucleotides align to TRBD2. J lost 8 bases, V lost 5 bases, and 18 bases had no gene match. Per the germline V gene, CDR1 is SGHRS and CDR2 is YFSETQ. This CDR3 has 19 amino acids. CDR3 sequence: CASRGGLAGALPHGDEQFF. CDR3 nucleotide sequence: TGCGCCAGCAGGGGGGGACTAGCGGGAGCTCTCCCCCATGGTGATGAGCAGTTCTTC.

This clonotype has more than one count but fewer than ten. The chain couples TRBV7-9 to TRBJ1-4; a weak D match, TRBD1 (5 bases). CDR3 length equals 13 residues. Germline CDR1 reads SEHNR; CDR2 reads FQNEAQ (reference sequence). The V end lost 1 base, the J end lost 7 bases, and 7 bases lay between the germline ends. This CDR3 is CASSLGGIEKLFF. The CDR3 coding sequence is TGTGCCAGCAGCTTAGGGGGCATTGAAAAACTGTTTTTT.

This chain joins TRBV5-4 and TRBJ2-1; weak D call: TRBD2 (7 bases). Germline V gene data show CDR1 as SGHNT and CDR2 as YYREEE (reference sequence). The CDR3 is made up of 12 amino acids. V was trimmed by 10 bases and J by 5 bases, leaving 13 bases between them. The CDR3 sequence is CALGGPHNEQFF. Here the CDR3 DNA reads TGTGCCTTGGGGGGGCCCCACAATGAGCAGTTCTTC.

This rearrangement joins TRBV5-6 to TRBJ2-6; D might be TRBD1 (6 bases). V dropped 6 bases and J dropped 5 bases, with 15 bases sitting between them. The CDR3 loop spans 15 amino acids. Germline V lookup: CDR1 SGHDT, CDR2 YYEEEE. This CDR3 reads CASTLQGTWANVLTF. CDR3 coding DNA: TGTGCCAGCACCCTACAGGGCACGTGGGCCAACGTCCTGACTTTC.

This clonotype appeared a few times. This sequence joins TRBV20-1 and TRBJ2-3, with unresolved D. The ends were cut back, 0 bases at V and 14 bases at J, with 12 bases in the middle. The V gene's germline CDR1 is DFQATT and CDR2 SNEGSKA (reference sequence). This CDR3 comprises 11 residues. The CDR3 DNA is TGCAGTGCTAGAGAATTCAGCGTTCCGTATTTT. Its protein is CSAREFSVPYF.

The genes are TRBV20-1 and TRBJ2-5, with D perhaps matching TRBD2 (5 bases). The germline CDR1 and CDR2 sequences are DFQATT and SNEGSKA (reference sequence). The CDR3 runs 15 residues. The V end lost 0 bases, the J end lost 0 bases, and 11 bases lay between the germline ends. CDR3 amino acids: CSARDKNGNQETQYF. The CDR3, as DNA: TGCAGTGCTAGAGATAAGAACGGGAACCAAGAGACCCAGTACTTC.

V usage is TRBV11-2 and J usage is TRBJ2-7, with no clear D. The CDR3 contains 13 residues. V shed 5 bases and J shed 3 bases, with 11 bases lying between them. The germline V gene has CDR1 SGHAT and CDR2 FQNNGV. DNA of the CDR3: TGTGCCAGCAGCGCTTTCATGGGCTACGAGCAGTACGTC. It translates to CASSAFMGYEQYV.

In its sample, this clonotype was seen a few times. This chain joins TRBV6-5 and TRBJ2-7; D could derive from TRBD1 or TRBD2 (5 bases each). The CDR3 covers 15 residues. Germline V lookup: CDR1 MNHEY, CDR2 SVGAGI. The ends were cut back, 7 bases at V and 5 bases at J, with 21 bases in the middle. The CDR3 sequence: CASTRRPDWDDEQYF. In DNA form, the CDR3 reads TGTGCCAGCACACGCCGGCCGGACTGGGACGACGAGCAGTACTTC.

This chain connects TRBV24-1 to TRBJ1-5, with a weak D call TRBD1 (6 bases). This CDR3 is built from 14 residues. V shed 3 bases and J shed 6 bases, with 11 bases lying between them. Per germline, CDR1 KGHDR and CDR2 SFDVKD. Here the CDR3 DNA reads TGTGCCACCAGTGATCAGGGGTTGGCTCAGCCCCAGCATTTT. This codes for CATSDQGLAQPQHF.

This sequence joins TRBV7-2 and TRBJ1-2, with 8 bases that match TRBD1. The CDR3 length is 15 residues. With V trimmed by 1 base and J by 2 bases, 3 bases remained unmatched. Germline CDR1 is SGHTA and CDR2 is FQGNSA. The CDR3 is CASSLVRTGNYGYTF. As DNA, the CDR3 is TGTGCCAGCAGCTTAGTCCGGACAGGGAACTATGGCTACACCTTC.

This clonotype was seen many times. The genes are TRBV29-1 and TRBJ2-2; D remains ambiguous. The CDR3 runs 13 residues. V was pared by 6 bases and J by 3 bases, with 11 bases between. Germline V gene data show CDR1 as SQVTM and CDR2 as ANQGSEA. Written as DNA, the CDR3 is TGCAGCGTGTCGACACGACACACCGGGGAGCTGTTTTTT. It is translated as CSVSTRHTGELFF.